The 21 T cell receptor beta chains reported below all come from one sample, sequenced in a study of T-cell reconstitution after alpha-beta-depleted transplantation in children. A TCRbeta library incorporating unique molecular identifiers was prepared. TCRdb passed the PCR reads through MiXCR, listing each CDR3 protein once. The table shows 250,000 to 300,000 distinct CDR3 sequences, with around 10% occurring only once. The specimen was peripheral blood, collected 180 days after TCRalphabeta/CD19-depleted stem cell transplant. These receptors were collected from a male patient aged 2 to 10 who had a stem cell transplant for chronic granulomatous disease, so the T cells may come from the graft donor.

As for this clonotype: This sequence may be a read error, since a much larger clone differs from it by one base. The genes are TRBV6-1 and TRBJ1-2, with 8 bases aligning to TRBD1. The CDR3 runs 15 residues. Germline V gene sequence: CDR1 MNHNS, CDR2 SASEGT. CDR3 DNA: TGTACCAGCAGCCCGCAGGGGGCCGGGATCTATGGCTACACCTTC. Amino acids: CTSSPQGAGIYGYTF.

This clonotype was observed at least ten times. The V call is TRBV5-1, the J call TRBJ1-1, with D perhaps matching TRBD1 (5 bases). Trimming took 0 bases from V and 4 from J, leaving 16 bases between them. The CDR3 spans 16 residues. Germline V gene data show CDR1 as SGHRS and CDR2 as YFSETQ. CDR3 DNA: TGCGCCAGCAGCTTGGCCCCAGGGAAGTCTATCACTGAAGCTTTCTTT. This codes for CASSLAPGKSITEAFF.

The rearrangement joins TRBV5-1 to TRBJ1-4, with D perhaps TRBD1 (6 bases). The V and J ends lost 1 base and 0 bases respectively, with 19 bases between them. Germline V CDR1 and CDR2: SGHRS, YFSETQ. The CDR3 is 19 amino acids. In nucleotides, the CDR3 is TGCGCCAGCAGCTTGAGGGGGGTCGGGCCCCCCTCAACTAATGAAAAACTGTTTTTT. Translated, it gives CASSLRGVGPPSTNEKLFF. Full variable domain (outside the CDR3, taken from reference TRBV5-1 and TRBJ1-4): KAGVTQTPRYLIKTRGQQVTLSCSPISGHRSVSWYQQTPGQGLQFLFEYFSETQRNKGNFPGRFSGRQFSNSRSEMNVSTLELGDSALYLCASSLRGVGPPSTNEKLFFGSGTQLSVL.

This clonotype was seen at least ten times. The gene calls are TRBV5-6 and TRBJ2-3, with a weak D call TRBD2 (6 bases). The CDR3 is 16 residues long. V was trimmed by 9 bases and J by 0 bases, leaving 20 bases between them. The germline V gene has CDR1 SGHDT and CDR2 YYEEEE. The CDR3 loop reads CATRDFRRISTDTQYF. The CDR3 DNA follows: TGTGCCACCCGGGACTTTCGTCGTATTAGCACAGATACGCAGTATTTT. Supplemented by reference TRBV5-6 and TRBJ2-3, the full variable domain reads DAGVTQSPTHLIKTRGQQVTLRCSPKSGHDTVSWYQQALGQGPQFIFQYYEEEERQRGNFPDRFSGHQFPNYSSELNVNALLLGDSALYLCATRDFRRISTDTQYFGPGTRLTVL.

This clonotype came up a few times. This chain uses TRBV11-2 with TRBJ2-1; D remains unclear. The CDR3 runs to 12 residues. Germline V gene lookup returns CDR1 SGHAT and CDR2 FQNNGV. V lost 3 bases and J lost 9, with 9 bases in between. CDR3 loop: CASSFSLGEQFF. For the CDR3, the DNA is TGTGCCAGCAGCTTCAGCTTGGGTGAGCAGTTCTTC.

This clonotype was seen at least ten times. The chain uses TRBV5-1 and TRBJ2-3; 7 bases line up with TRBD2. Trimming at V came to 6 bases and at J to 0 bases, leaving 13 bases not matched to a gene. The CDR3 length is 17 residues. Per germline, CDR1 SGHRS and CDR2 YFSETQ. The DNA for the CDR3 is TGCGCCAGCACCCCTAGGGAACTAGCGATTAGCACAGATACGCAGTATTTT. Protein: CASTPRELAISTDTQYF.

Worth noting for this clonotype: A much larger clone is a single base away; this may be a read error. CDR3 coding DNA: TGCAGCGCGAGACAGAGGGGCGAGCAGTACTTC. Residues: CSARQRGEQYF. The J gene is TRBJ2-7, the V gene TRBV29-1, with D perhaps matching TRBD1 or TRBD2 (5 bases each). CDR1 SQVTM and CDR2 ANQGSEA come from the germline V gene. Trimming shortened V by 7 bases and J by 6 bases, and 13 bases separated the two germline ends. This CDR3 region has 11 residues.

Concerning this clonotype: Since a much larger clone is just one base distant, this may be a read error. The chain carries TRBV15 and TRBJ2-7; tentatively, D is TRBD1 (5 bases). The CDR3 consists of 14 residues. Looked up from germline, CDR1 is LNHNV and CDR2 is YYDKDF (reference sequence). The DNA for the CDR3 is TGTGTCACCAGCAGAGAGACAGCTGGGATCGAGCAGTACTTC. Translating it yields CVTSRETAGIEQYF. Drawing the rest from reference TRBV15 and TRBJ2-7, the complete variable domain is DAMVIQNPRYQVTQFGKPVTLSCSQTLNHNVMYWYQQKSSQAPKLLFHYYDKDFNNEADTPDNFQSRRPNTSFCFLDIRSPGLGDTAMYLCVTSRETAGIEQYFGPGTRLTVT.

V usage is TRBV7-9 and J usage is TRBJ2-3; D might be TRBD2 (7 bases). This CDR3 has 16 residues. Germline CDR1 reads SEHNR; CDR2 reads FQNEAQ (reference sequence). V gave up 5 bases and J gave up 4 bases, with 19 bases separating them. DNA for the CDR3: TGTGCCAGCAGCCCTAATCCGGGGGGCGTAGCAGATACGCAGTATTTT. Protein: CASSPNPGGVADTQYF.

Many counts were recorded for this clonotype. The rearrangement uses TRBV7-2 and TRBJ2-6; D unresolved. V was cut by 0 bases and J by 0 bases, with 15 bases left in between. Germline V gives CDR1 SGHTA, CDR2 FQGNSA. The CDR3 is 19 residues long. CDR3 sequence: CASSLALTSWSSGANVLTF. CDR3 in DNA: TGTGCCAGCAGCTTAGCCCTTACTTCGTGGAGCTCTGGGGCCAACGTCCTGACTTTC.

The sample holds many counts of this clonotype. J is TRBJ2-1 and V is TRBV10-3, with 12 bases fitting TRBD2. This CDR3 contains 18 residues. CDR1 is ENHRY and CDR2 is SYGVKD in the germline V gene. Trimming removed 4 bases from V and 4 bases from J; junction bases left unmatched: 11. The DNA of the CDR3 is TGTGCCATCAGTGTCGGTTCTAGCGGGGGGGCCCGTTACAATGAGCAGTTCTTC. As protein: CAISVGSSGGARYNEQFF.

This clonotype was observed many times. The J gene is TRBJ2-2, the V gene TRBV7-9, with 7 nucleotides matching TRBD2. Germline CDR1 and CDR2: SEHNR and FQNEAQ (reference sequence). The CDR3 is 16 residues long. Unmatched junction bases numbered 8, after V lost 7 bases and J lost 0 bases. The CDR3 here is CASTDGGGPNTGELFF. CDR3 nucleotides: TGTGCCAGCACCGACGGCGGGGGTCCGAACACCGGGGAGCTGTTTTTT.

The J gene is TRBJ2-1, the V gene TRBV6-1, with 11 bases lining up with TRBD2. Germline loops: CDR1 MNHNS, CDR2 SASEGT. The CDR3 runs to 18 residues. Unmatched junction bases numbered 11, after V lost 4 bases and J lost 3 bases. The CDR3 is CASSGAGSLAGVYNEQFF. The CDR3 region has the DNA TGTGCCAGCAGTGGGGCCGGGTCACTAGCGGGAGTCTACAATGAGCAGTTCTTC.

This clonotype was recorded many times. J is TRBJ2-2 and V is TRBV7-2; TRBD2 matches 8 bases. Germline lookup yields CDR1 SGHTA and CDR2 FQGNSA. The CDR3 totals 15 residues. J was trimmed by 6 bases and V by 7 bases; bases with no gene match: 10. The CDR3 DNA follows: TGTGCCAGCACCAAGAGAGGCGGGAGGTCCGGGGAGCTGTTTTTT. Its protein is CASTKRGGRSGELFF.

Ten or more counts support this clonotype. The chain recombines TRBV7-8 with TRBJ2-3; D gene ambiguous. Germline CDR1 SGHVS, CDR2 FQNEAQ. Between the trimmed V and J ends, which lost 5 bases and 0 bases, there was a span of 15 bases. This CDR3 region has 16 residues. CDR3 region: CASSPAIQTSTDTQYF. As DNA, the CDR3 is TGTGCCAGCAGCCCAGCCATCCAGACTAGCACAGATACGCAGTATTTT.

The genes are TRBV4-1 and TRBJ2-7, with 7 positions matching TRBD2. Trimming cost V 3 bases and J 2 bases; bases outside gene matches: 7. Germline lookup yields CDR1 MGHRA and CDR2 YSYEKL. This CDR3 has 15 amino acids. Written as DNA, the CDR3 is TGCGCCAGCAGCCAGGGGGGAGGGCCCCCCTACGAGCAGTACTTC. Its protein is CASSQGGGPPYEQYF.

This clonotype was found many times. The chain couples TRBV7-9 to TRBJ2-3; 9 bases line up with TRBD2. J gave up 5 bases and V 5 bases, and 8 bases lay outside the gene matches. The CDR3 is 15 amino acids. Germline V gives CDR1 SEHNR, CDR2 FQNEAQ (reference sequence). CDR3 amino acids: CASSPAGGVKDTQYF. In nucleotides, the CDR3 is TGTGCCAGCAGCCCCGCGGGGGGGGTTAAAGATACGCAGTATTTT.

This clonotype was seen ten or more times. The chain has TRBV7-2 and TRBJ1-1, with D hard to call. The V gene lost 5 bases and the J gene lost 10 bases, with 14 bases spanning the gap. The CDR3 is 12 amino acids. Germline V gene lookup returns CDR1 SGHTA and CDR2 FQGNSA. CDR3 loop: CASSVDHSRAFF. DNA for the CDR3: TGTGCCAGCAGCGTGGATCACTCCCGAGCTTTCTTT.

This clonotype was seen at least ten times. One junction end disagrees with the germline gene, perhaps due to a read error. The gene calls are TRBV3-1 and TRBJ2-1; tentatively, D is TRBD2 (6 bases). The CDR3 covers 12 residues. Germline-derived CDR1 and CDR2 are LGHDT and YNNKEL (reference sequence). CDR3 in amino acids: CASSQRTDYSIF. Written as DNA, the CDR3 is TGTGCCAGCAGCCAACGGACGGACTACTCGATCTTC.

This clonotype was picked up many times. This chain uses TRBV7-8 with TRBJ2-1; D gene ambiguous. Germline V gene sequence: CDR1 SGHVS, CDR2 FQNEAQ. This CDR3 is built from 15 residues. V gave up 1 base and J gave up 7 bases, with 14 bases separating them. The CDR3 region is CASSLGPSVSNEQFF. The CDR3 DNA sequence: TGTGCCAGCAGCTTAGGGCCCAGTGTATCAAATGAGCAGTTCTTC.

At least ten counts were recorded for this clonotype. This chain links TRBV6-2 or TRBV6-3 with TRBJ2-7; D is perhaps TRBD2 (6 bases). Trimming took off 6 bases at V and 5 bases at J, with 23 bases between the two ends. Germline assignment: CDR1 MNHEY and CDR2 SVGEGT. This CDR3 comprises 16 residues. The CDR3, as DNA: TGTGCCAGCAGCCTACTCGCGGGGAATTCGGACCACGAGCAGTACTTC. Residues: CASSLLAGNSDHEQYF.